Listed below are T cell receptor beta chains from one sample, sequenced in a study of shared clonotypes between healthy human individuals. The method was immunoSEQ multiplex PCR; TCRdb's version includes in-frame clones alone and lacks a portion of them. The sample includes more than 2,000,000 clones, around 94% seen only once; the top ten take over 0.12%. Sample: naive CD4+ T cells sorted from blood. The receptors were sampled from a man aged 18 to 29 in good health. The CDR3 runs from the conserved cysteine through the conserved F or W. The D gene is left open where the match is weak. For some rows the clone size is stated as once, few or many, or as a class when expanded; others skip it.

d_gene,v_gene,abundance,j_gene,CDR3aa,CDR3nt
.,TRBV10-3,once,TRBJ1-5,CAISGQLSNQPQHF,TGTGCCATCAGTGGACAGCTTAGCAATCAGCCCCAGCATTTT
TRBD1,TRBV27,.,TRBJ1-4,CASRPFWRQGGTNEKLFF,TGTGCCAGCAGGCCCTTTTGGAGACAGGGAGGGACTAATGAAAAACTGTTTTTT
.,TRBV6-1,.,TRBJ1-2,CASSETGLGNYGYTF,TGTGCCAGCAGTGAAACCGGACTCGGGAACTATGGCTACACCTTC
.,TRBV30,.,TRBJ1-2,CAWSSRAQGTF,TGTGCCTGGAGTAGCAGGGCTCAGGGCACCTTC
.,TRBV5-6,.,TRBJ2-2,CASSLAGDVAGELFF,TGTGCCAGCAGCTTGGCGGGAGATGTGGCCGGGGAGCTGTTTTTT
.,TRBV27,once,TRBJ1-1,CASSFEGVNTEAFF,TGTGCCAGCAGTTTTGAAGGGGTGAACACTGAAGCTTTCTTT
.,TRBV28,.,TRBJ1-5,CASSPSRVSNQPQHF,TGTGCCAGCAGTCCCTCTCGGGTCAGCAATCAGCCCCAGCATTTT
TRBD2,TRBV9,.,TRBJ2-1,CASSVTSGRAGNEQFF,TGTGCCAGCAGCGTAACTAGCGGGAGGGCAGGGAATGAGCAGTTCTTC
.,TRBV5-4,.,TRBJ2-3,CASSLEIDTQYF,TGTGCCAGCAGCCTGGAGATCGATACGCAGTATTTT
.,TRBV18,once,TRBJ1-4,CASSPQVAVDGSLNEKLFF,TGTGCCAGCTCACCACAAGTCGCCGTGGACGGTTCGCTTAATGAAAAACTGTTTTTT
.,TRBV2,.,TRBJ2-3,CASSEARSPSTDTQYF,TGTGCCAGCAGTGAAGCGCGATCTCCTAGCACAGATACGCAGTATTTT
TRBD1,TRBV7-3,.,TRBJ2-3,CASSSHRGTSTDTQYF,TGTGCCAGCAGCTCCCACAGGGGTACTAGCACAGATACGCAGTATTTT
.,TRBV7-9,.,TRBJ2-3,CASSFEVKGGRTDTQYF,TGTGCCAGCAGCTTCGAAGTTAAAGGCGGAAGAACAGATACGCAGTATTTT
TRBD2,TRBV19,.,TRBJ2-5,CASSRTSGLQETQYF,TGTGCCAGTAGTAGGACTAGCGGCCTCCAAGAGACCCAGTACTTC